This passage covers 9 T cell receptor beta chains from one sample sequenced in a study of blood T cell repertoires in COVID-19. Clones were read by immunoSEQ multiplex PCR, and TCRdb kept only the in-frame ones, dropping some. This table has approximately 190,000 clones, roughly four fifths appearing once. The sequenced material came from peripheral blood. The receptors shown here come from a woman in her twenties or thirties with acute or convalescent COVID-19.

This chain uses TRBV27 with TRBJ2-2, with 10 bases that match TRBD2. Germline trimming cut 3 bases from V and 1 base from J; bases unmatched to any gene: 2. Looked up from germline, CDR1 is MNHEY and CDR2 is SMNVEV (reference sequence). The CDR3 runs 16 residues. DNA for the CDR3: TGTGCCAGCAGTTTTAGGACTAGCGGGAACACCGGGGAGCTGTTTTTT. Amino acids: CASSFRTSGNTGELFF.

The genes are TRBV5-1 and TRBJ1-1, with D perhaps matching TRBD1 (6 bases). The CDR3 is made up of 15 amino acids. Between the trimmed V and J ends, which lost 4 bases and 5 bases, there was a span of 18 bases. The germline V gene has CDR1 SGHRS and CDR2 YFSETQ. The CDR3 loop is CASSDSLTGRTEAFF. As DNA, the CDR3 is TGCGCCAGCAGCGATTCTCTCACAGGGAGAACTGAAGCTTTCTTT. The full variable domain, in which reference TRBV5-1 and TRBJ1-1 provide the parts outside the CDR3, is KAGVTQTPRYLIKTRGQQVTLSCSPISGHRSVSWYQQTPGQGLQFLFEYFSETQRNKGNFPGRFSGRQFSNSRSEMNVSTLELGDSALYLCASSDSLTGRTEAFFGQGTRLTVV.

The CDR3 bases are TGTGCCAGCAGTTTAAACAAAAACTACGAGCAGTACTTC. This encodes CASSLNKNYEQYF. The genes are TRBV27 and TRBJ2-7; D is unresolved. The V gene lost 2 bases and the J gene lost 3 bases, with 8 bases spanning the gap. This CDR3 has 13 residues. Germline V gives CDR1 MNHEY, CDR2 SMNVEV (reference sequence).

The genes are TRBV11-2 and TRBJ2-7, with a weak D call TRBD2 (7 bases). V was cut by 2 bases and J by 3 bases, with 20 bases left in between. The CDR3 spans 17 residues. Germline CDR1 reads SGHAT; CDR2 reads FQNNGV. The CDR3 DNA reads TGTGCCAGCAGCTTATGGGGGGGCGGGAGTAAGGGCTACGAGCAGTACTTC. It codes for CASSLWGGGSKGYEQYF.

Here the CDR3 reads CASSLSRAYTGELFF. CDR3 DNA sequence: TGTGCCAGCAGCCTATCCAGGGCGTACACCGGGGAGCTGTTTTTT. The chain combines TRBV7-8 with TRBJ2-2, with D possibly matching TRBD1 (5 bases). The V end lost 5 bases, the J end lost 3 bases, and 13 bases lay between the germline ends. The CDR3 runs to 15 residues. Germline CDR1 SGHVS, CDR2 FQNEAQ.

This chain connects TRBV27 to TRBJ1-2; TRBD1 is a possible D gene (6 bases). V shed 6 bases and J shed 4 bases, with 15 bases lying between them. Germline V gene sequence: CDR1 MNHEY, CDR2 SMNVEV (reference sequence). This CDR3 comprises 14 residues. This CDR3 reads CASRGAEMPYGYTF. The CDR3 nucleotides are TGTGCCAGCAGGGGGGCCGAAATGCCCTATGGCTACACCTTC.

The chain has TRBV27 and TRBJ2-1; weak D call: TRBD2 (6 bases). The CDR3 is made up of 13 amino acids. Germline loops: CDR1 MNHEY, CDR2 SMNVEV (reference sequence). V was pared by 5 bases and J by 13 bases, with 18 bases between. This CDR3 reads CASSLMTSSSQFF. CDR3 DNA: TGTGCCAGCAGTCTGATGACTAGTTCTTCTCAGTTCTTC.

The table lists this clone with a count of one. V gene TRBV9 combines with J gene TRBJ2-5; possibly TRBD1 for D (5 bases). The V end lost 0 bases, the J end lost 5 bases, and 17 bases lay between the germline ends. Germline V gene data show CDR1 as SGDLS and CDR2 as YYNGEE. This CDR3 is built from 16 residues. This CDR3 reads CASSVGGAPTSETQYF. DNA for the CDR3: TGTGCCAGCAGCGTAGGTGGGGCCCCCACTTCGGAGACCCAGTACTTC.

This clone was seen just once. V is TRBV19 and J is TRBJ2-7, with D perhaps TRBD1 (6 bases). Trimming shortened V by 1 base and J by 5 bases, and 18 bases separated the two germline ends. Looked up from germline, CDR1 is LNHDA and CDR2 is SQIVND (reference sequence). The CDR3 length is 16 residues. The CDR3 loop reads CASSIVGTGPNHEQYF. The CDR3 region has the DNA TGTGCCAGTAGTATAGTGGGCACAGGGCCAAACCACGAGCAGTACTTC.